The TCR beta chain described here comes from a study of blood T cell repertoires in COVID-19. This CDR3 comprises 15 residues. Authors' data handling: How many nucleated cells were present was estimated from reference gene primer amplification. Data came from immunoSEQ multiplex PCR; TCRdb stores just in-frame clones and leaves some out. The V and J calls and clone size are taken from that table; D and trimming were inferred from the DNA. The sample holds about 330,000 clones, over 80% seen once. The specimen was PBMCs or T cells enriched from blood (not recorded which). The V call is TRBV21-1, the J call TRBJ1-1. TRBV21-1 is flagged as a pseudogene. This receptor was identified in a man under 40 who had recovered from COVID-19. The CDR3 DNA reads TGTGCCAGCAGCAAAGTGGAGAGTATGAACACTGAAGCTTTCTTT. This encodes CASSKVESMNTEAFF.